These 7 T cell receptor beta chains were sequenced from one sample in a study of blood T cell repertoires in COVID-19. Using immunoSEQ multiplex PCR, the repertoire was profiled, and TCRdb retains in-frame clones only, with some absent. The data hold about 170,000 clones, with around 84% observed a single time. Sequenced input: peripheral blood. The origin of the receptors is a man in his fifties or sixties with active or convalescent COVID-19.

The table lists this clone with a few counts. The chain has TRBV2 and TRBJ2-7; 12 bases map to TRBD1. The CDR3 covers 14 residues. Germline CDR1 reads SNHLY; CDR2 reads FYNNEI. Trimming took 4 bases from V and 7 from J; bases not matched to a gene: 5. The chain's CDR3 is CASSGGTGGYEQYF. The CDR3 DNA reads as TGTGCCAGCAGTGGAGGGACAGGGGGCTATGAGCAGTACTTC.

V gene TRBV7-2 combines with J gene TRBJ1-6; D perhaps matches TRBD1 (5 bases). V lost 3 bases and J lost 10, with 7 bases in between. CDR1 SGHTA and CDR2 FQGNSA come from the germline V gene. The CDR3 is made up of 12 amino acids. In DNA, the CDR3 is TGTGCCAGCAGCTTGTGGGGCTCACCCCTCCACTTT. It is translated as CASSLWGSPLHF.

The chain recombines TRBV27 with TRBJ2-7; 9 positions match TRBD1. The CDR3 is 15 residues long. Germline V gene data show CDR1 as MNHEY and CDR2 as SMNVEV (reference sequence). The V segment lost 7 bases and the J segment 1 base; nucleotides outside the gene matches: 8. The CDR3 here is CASKRSGTGSYEQYF. Here the CDR3 DNA reads TGTGCCAGCAAGAGGTCCGGGACAGGGTCCTACGAGCAGTACTTC.

The chain couples TRBV10-3 to TRBJ2-5, with D tentatively TRBD1 (6 bases). The CDR3 length is 15 residues. The germline CDR1 and CDR2 sequences are ENHRY and SYGVKD. Deletions cut 6 bases from V and 2 bases from J, with 16 bases between. CDR3 DNA sequence: TGTGCCATCAGGGACAGCGCCGTGGGGCAAGAGACCCAGTACTTC. This sequence encodes CAIRDSAVGQETQYF.

This chain connects TRBV24-1 to TRBJ2-3; TRBD1 might be the D (6 bases). Trimming removed 1 base at V and 2 bases at J, with 12 bases between. The V gene's germline CDR1 is KGHDR and CDR2 SFDVKD. There are 16 residues in the CDR3. The CDR3 DNA reads as TGTGCCACCAGTGATTTTAGGGGGAGACCCACAGATACGCAGTATTTT. It yields the protein CATSDFRGRPTDTQYF.

The V gene is TRBV5-1, the J gene TRBJ1-1, with D maybe TRBD1 (6 bases). The CDR3 loop spans 14 amino acids. V gave up 3 bases and J gave up 4 bases, with 13 bases separating them. Germline values: CDR1 SGHRS, CDR2 YFSETQ. The CDR3 DNA reads as TGCGCCAGCAGCTCTGGACAGTTGGGCACTGAAGCTTTCTTT. As protein: CASSSGQLGTEAFF. Full variable domain (missing parts from reference TRBV5-1 and TRBJ1-1): KAGVTQTPRYLIKTRGQQVTLSCSPISGHRSVSWYQQTPGQGLQFLFEYFSETQRNKGNFPGRFSGRQFSNSRSEMNVSTLELGDSALYLCASSSGQLGTEAFFGQGTRLTVV.

Only a few counts were recorded for this clone. V usage is TRBV6-5 and J usage is TRBJ1-2; tentative D call: TRBD1 (5 bases). Trimming left V 4 bases short and J 5 bases short, with 17 bases between. The CDR3 sequence is 15 residues long. CDR1 is MNHEY and CDR2 is SVGAGI in the germline V gene. Written as DNA, the CDR3 is TGTGCCAGCAGTTTTTCCGGGACTGGAGGGTATGGCTACACCTTC. Translation gives CASSFSGTGGYGYTF.